This T cell receptor (beta chain) was documented in a study of blood T cell repertoires in COVID-19. Whole-study context: Specimens from acute and convalescent COVID-19 originated in the United States, Italy and Spain. In each case, the material was cDNA or gDNA derived from T cells, B-cell-depleted T cells, or PBMCs.

As originally analysed: Researchers report that nucleated cell counts were estimated from reference gene primer amplification. The protocol was immunoSEQ multiplex PCR, while the TCRdb copy is restricted to in-frame clones and leaves out a portion. The DNA gave D and trimming, while V, J and clone size come from that table. The data contain 56,000 or so clones, 80% to 90% of them singletons. Per germline, CDR1 LGHNA and CDR2 YNFKEQ. The length of the CDR3 is 17 residues. Trimming took off 0 bases at V and 1 base at J, with 14 bases between the two ends. The TCR sequence derives from a woman of 80 years or more with active COVID-19. Sequenced sample: peripheral blood. V usage is TRBV4-2 and J usage is TRBJ2-3; no definite D call. CDR3: CASSQEGTAHGTDTQYF. The CDR3, as DNA: TGTGCCAGCAGCCAAGAGGGCACTGCCCATGGCACAGATACGCAGTATTTT.